Listed here is a single T cell receptor beta chain. The record originates from a study of blood T cell repertoires in COVID-19. Turning to the study itself: The cDNA or gDNA used as material had been derived from T cells, B-cell-depleted T cells, or PBMCs.

This CDR3 spans 16 amino acids. Between the trimmed V and J ends, which lost 0 bases and 0 bases, there was a span of 9 bases. Germline CDR1 MGHRA, CDR2 YSYEKL. Per the study methods: By means of reference gene primer amplification, nucleated cell counts were estimated. Assay: immunoSEQ multiplex PCR; the TCRdb copy retains only in-frame clones and omits some. That table furnishes V, J and clone size, whereas the DNA furnished D and trimming. The sample includes some 380,000 clones, approximately 77% of them seen just once. The J gene is TRBJ1-5, the V gene TRBV4-1, with D perhaps TRBD1 (6 bases). Sequenced sample: peripheral blood. The source is a human donor with acute or convalescent COVID-19. The donor label of this sample is uncertain. This CDR3 is CASSQEGAGSNQPQHF. CDR3 nucleotides: TGCGCCAGCAGCCAAGAGGGGGCCGGTAGCAATCAGCCCCAGCATTTT.